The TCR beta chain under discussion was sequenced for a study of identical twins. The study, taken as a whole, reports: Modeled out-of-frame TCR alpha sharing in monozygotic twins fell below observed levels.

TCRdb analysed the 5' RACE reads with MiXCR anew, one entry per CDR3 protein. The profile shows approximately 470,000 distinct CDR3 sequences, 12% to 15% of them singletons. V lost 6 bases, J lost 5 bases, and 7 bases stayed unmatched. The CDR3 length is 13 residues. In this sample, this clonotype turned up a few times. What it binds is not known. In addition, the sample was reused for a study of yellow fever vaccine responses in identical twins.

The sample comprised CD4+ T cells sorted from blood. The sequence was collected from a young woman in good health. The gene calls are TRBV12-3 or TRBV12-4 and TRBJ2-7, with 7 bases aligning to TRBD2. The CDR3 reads CASRLKAGNEQYF. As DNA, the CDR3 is TGTGCCAGCAGACTTAAAGCGGGAAACGAGCAGTACTTC.